This is a list of T cell receptor beta chains from one sample in a study of shared clonotypes between healthy human individuals. TCRdb's table, derived via immunoSEQ multiplex PCR, lists solely in-frame clones and lacks some. This sample has approximately 530,000 clones, with more than 95% found just once. Input material: naive CD4+ T cells sorted from blood. The receptor set was obtained from a woman aged 25 to 39 in good health. The CDR3 runs from the conserved cysteine through the conserved F or W. A D gene is named only where the DNA matches it firmly. Some rows have no size entry. The others give once, few or many, or a class for an expanded clone.

clone_size	v_call	cdr3_length	d_call	j_call	cdr3_nt	cdr3_aa
-	TRBV6-5	16	TRBD2	TRBJ2-5	TGTGCCAGCAGTTACACAGGGCGGGAGGGCCTCGGGACCCAGTACTTC	CASSYTGREGLGTQYF
once	TRBV19	15	-	TRBJ2-7	TGTGCCAGTAGTATAAGCGTCGGCGATCAGGGCGAGCAGTACTTC	CASSISVGDQGEQYF
-	TRBV4-1	17	TRBD2	TRBJ2-1	TGCGCCAGCAGCCAAGAGAAGCGGGAGGGCCGCGGCAATGAGCAGTTCTTC	CASSQEKREGRGNEQFF
-	TRBV7-7	16	-	TRBJ2-1	TGTGCCAGCACCTTTTCCAGGGACGGGTTCTACAATGAGCAGTTCTTC	CASTFSRDGFYNEQFF
once	TRBV18	15	-	TRBJ2-7	TGTGCCAGCTCACCACCGGGGCGGGATGGTTACGAGCAGTACTTC	CASSPPGRDGYEQYF
-	TRBV10-3	12	TRBD2	TRBJ2-5	TGTGCCATCGGTGCGGGAGGCGAGACCCAGTACTTC	CAIGAGGETQYF
-	TRBV10-3	14	TRBD1	TRBJ2-2	TGTGCCATCAGCGACAGGGGATGGGGCGGGGAGCTGTTTTTT	CAISDRGWGGELFF
-	TRBV28	16	-	TRBJ2-7	TGTGCCAGCAGTCCGCCCCTAGTGGGAGTCAGGTACGAGCAGTACTTC	CASSPPLVGVRYEQYF
-	TRBV5-1	18	TRBD2	TRBJ2-3	TGCGCCAGCAGCTTGGTTACTAGCGGGAGGGCCGGCACAGATACGCAGTATTTT	CASSLVTSGRAGTDTQYF
-	TRBV6-4	16	-	TRBJ2-1	TGTGCCAGCAGCACAAACCAGGTTTTCTCCTACAATGAGCAGTTCTTC	CASSTNQVFSYNEQFF
-	TRBV4-2	19	TRBD2	TRBJ2-1	TGTGCCAGCAGCCAAGATTGGGGAAGGCGGGGACTAGCGCAGAATGAGCAGTTCTTC	CASSQDWGRRGLAQNEQFF
-	TRBV27	17	-	TRBJ1-1	TGTGCCAGCAGTCACCGTAAACAGACCATCATGAACACTGAAGCTTTCTTT	CASSHRKQTIMNTEAFF
-	TRBV6-1	13	-	TRBJ1-3	TGTGCCAGCGCCCTCCTCTCTGGAAACACCATATATTTT	CASALLSGNTIYF
-	TRBV2	16	TRBD1	TRBJ2-7	TGTGCCAGCAGAACGAACTACAGGGGAAAAGAATTCGAGCAGTACTTC	CASRTNYRGKEFEQYF
-	TRBV11-2	15	-	TRBJ2-3	TGTGCCAGCAGCTTAGTGGGTGGGAGCACAGATACGCAGTATTTT	CASSLVGGSTDTQYF
-	TRBV7-8	16	-	TRBJ2-7	TGTGCCAGCAGCTTAACTGGGCAGGGGCTCTTCGGCGAGCAGTACTTC	CASSLTGQGLFGEQYF
-	TRBV25-1	15	-	TRBJ2-5	TGTGCCAGCAGTGAATTAGGGTCGAGAGAAGAGACCCAGTACTTC	CASSELGSREETQYF
-	TRBV19	14	-	TRBJ1-2	TGTGCCAGTAGCGGCAGGCAGGGCACTTATGGCTACACCTTC	CASSGRQGTYGYTF
-	TRBV5-1	14	-	TRBJ1-2	TGCGCCAGCAGCTTGGGGGAGTTAAACTATGGCTACACCTTC	CASSLGELNYGYTF
-	TRBV28	16	TRBD1	TRBJ2-1	TGTGCCAGCAGCCGGAGGTACAGGGGATCCTACAATGAGCAGTTCTTC	CASSRRYRGSYNEQFF
-	TRBV15	14	-	TRBJ1-1	TGTGCCACCAGCACCCCCCCGGGGGGCACTGAAGCTTTCTTT	CATSTPPGGTEAFF
-	TRBV19	15	-	TRBJ2-3	TGTGCCAGTAGTCCCCTCCGGACAGCTTCAGATACGCAGTATTTT	CASSPLRTASDTQYF
-	TRBV6-6	15	-	TRBJ2-3	TGTGCCAGCAGGCGCGATATGGGGGGTGTAGATACGCAGTATTTT	CASRRDMGGVDTQYF
-	TRBV19	13	-	TRBJ1-2	TGTGCCAGTAGGGCGACACCCAGCTATGGCTACACCTTC	CASRATPSYGYTF
once	TRBV5-1	15	-	TRBJ2-2	TGCGCCAGCAGCTTGGGTCGCGCAGGCACCGGGGAGCTGTTTTTT	CASSLGRAGTGELFF
once	TRBV18	14	-	TRBJ2-5	TGTGCCAGCTCACCGGAGACAGCTCAAGAGACCCAGTACTTC	CASSPETAQETQYF
-	TRBV29-1	13	-	TRBJ2-3	TGCAGCGTGGGAAGCGGGAGCACAGATACGCAGTATTTT	CSVGSGSTDTQYF
-	TRBV5-6	15	-	TRBJ1-1	TGTGCCAGCAGCTTACAGGGCCTGGGGAACACTGAAGCTTTCTTT	CASSLQGLGNTEAFF
once	TRBV28	15	-	TRBJ2-7	TGTGCCAGCAGTATCAGGACACCCCATCCCTACGAGCAGTACTTC	CASSIRTPHPYEQYF
-	TRBV5-1	18	TRBD2	TRBJ2-5	TGCGCCAGCAGCAGGGACGTCTCGACTAGCGGGGCCCAAGAGACCCAGTACTTC	CASSRDVSTSGAQETQYF
-	TRBV18	15	-	TRBJ2-2	TGTGCCAGCTCACCACGAACCAGCCTCACCGGGGAGCTGTTTTTT	CASSPRTSLTGELFF
-	TRBV27	12	-	TRBJ1-1	TGTGCCAGCAGTTTATTGGGAGGTGAAGCTTTCTTT	CASSLLGGEAFF
-	TRBV7-2	15	-	TRBJ2-1	TGTGCCAGCAGCTTAGGCCTCCACTCCTACAATGAGCAGTTCTTC	CASSLGLHSYNEQFF
-	TRBV15	17	-	TRBJ2-2	TGTGCCACCAGCCCCCAACTAACGGGAATGAACACCGGGGAGCTGTTTTTT	CATSPQLTGMNTGELFF
-	TRBV5-1	17	-	TRBJ2-3	TGCGCCAGCAGCTTGACCGTCTTCGGGGGGACAGCAGATACGCAGTATTTT	CASSLTVFGGTADTQYF
-	TRBV4-1	16	-	TRBJ1-4	TGCGCCAGCAGCCGATTCCCTGCGCAGGGGCCTGAAAAACTGTTTTTT	CASSRFPAQGPEKLFF
-	TRBV10-3	13	-	TRBJ1-5	TGTGCCGCCCGCGGGGAGGGGGATCAGCCCCAGCATTTT	CAARGEGDQPQHF
-	TRBV7-9	14	-	TRBJ1-1	TGTGCCAGCAGCACCCACCAGGGAAACACTGAAGCTTTCTTT	CASSTHQGNTEAFF
-	TRBV2	14	-	TRBJ1-2	TGTGCCAGCAGTTACGGGACGGTTTTAGGGGGCTACACCTTC	CASSYGTVLGGYTF
-	TRBV30	16	-	TRBJ1-5	TGTGCCTCGAGTCGGGAGCCAACGTATAGCAATCAGCCCCAGCATTTT	CASSREPTYSNQPQHF
-	TRBV2	14	-	TRBJ2-3	TGTGCCAGCACCCTTCGGGTCGACACAGATACGCAGTATTTT	CASTLRVDTDTQYF
-	TRBV14	16	TRBD1	TRBJ1-1	TGTGCCAGCAGCCAAGTCTCGGGACAGGCGAACACTGAAGCTTTCTTT	CASSQVSGQANTEAFF
-	TRBV28	14	-	TRBJ2-4	TGTGCCAGCAGGCAAGGGTATGGCAAAAACATTCAGTACTTC	CASRQGYGKNIQYF
-	TRBV6-1	17	TRBD1	TRBJ1-1	TGTGCCAGCAGTGAAGGGGACAGGGTGGGGAAGAACACTGAAGCTTTCTTT	CASSEGDRVGKNTEAFF
-	TRBV7-9	12	-	TRBJ1-1	TGTGCCGGCAGCTTCATGGACACTGAAGCTTTCTTT	CAGSFMDTEAFF
-	TRBV5-4	16	TRBD2	TRBJ2-2	TGTGCCAGCCCAGTAGGGACTAGCATGAACACCGGGGAGCTGTTTTTT	CASPVGTSMNTGELFF
-	TRBV6-5	14	-	TRBJ2-7	TGTGCCAGCACCCAATTGGGGAGGGGGAACGAGCAGTACTTC	CASTQLGRGNEQYF
-	TRBV19	16	TRBD2	TRBJ2-1	TGTGCCAGTAGACTCCGACTAGCGGAATCGACGAATGAGCAGTTCTTC	CASRLRLAESTNEQFF
-	TRBV2	12	-	TRBJ2-7	TGTGCCAGCAGTGCACGCCTTTACGAGCAGTACTTC	CASSARLYEQYF
-	TRBV5-1	14	TRBD2	TRBJ2-3	TGCGCCAGCAGCCAAAGCGGGATAGCAGATACGCAGTATTTT	CASSQSGIADTQYF
-	TRBV5-6	12	-	TRBJ2-7	TGTGCCAGCAGCTTTCAGTCCTACGAGCAGTACTTC	CASSFQSYEQYF
-	TRBV7-9	15	TRBD2	TRBJ2-1	TGTGCCAGCAGCTTCTCCGGGCGGGAGAGTCGGGGGCAGTTCTTC	CASSFSGRESRGQFF